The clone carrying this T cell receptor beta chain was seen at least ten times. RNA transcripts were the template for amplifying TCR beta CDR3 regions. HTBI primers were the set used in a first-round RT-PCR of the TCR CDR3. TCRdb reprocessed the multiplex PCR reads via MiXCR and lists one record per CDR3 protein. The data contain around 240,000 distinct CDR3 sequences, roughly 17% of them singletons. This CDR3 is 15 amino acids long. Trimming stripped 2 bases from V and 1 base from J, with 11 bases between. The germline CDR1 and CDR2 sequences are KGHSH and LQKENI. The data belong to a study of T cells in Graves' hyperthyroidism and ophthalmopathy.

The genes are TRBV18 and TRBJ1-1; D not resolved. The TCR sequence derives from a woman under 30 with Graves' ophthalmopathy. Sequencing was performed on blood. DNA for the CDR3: TGTGCCAGCTCACCAGCCGGACCGAGGAACACTGAAGCTTTCTTT. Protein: CASSPAGPRNTEAFF.